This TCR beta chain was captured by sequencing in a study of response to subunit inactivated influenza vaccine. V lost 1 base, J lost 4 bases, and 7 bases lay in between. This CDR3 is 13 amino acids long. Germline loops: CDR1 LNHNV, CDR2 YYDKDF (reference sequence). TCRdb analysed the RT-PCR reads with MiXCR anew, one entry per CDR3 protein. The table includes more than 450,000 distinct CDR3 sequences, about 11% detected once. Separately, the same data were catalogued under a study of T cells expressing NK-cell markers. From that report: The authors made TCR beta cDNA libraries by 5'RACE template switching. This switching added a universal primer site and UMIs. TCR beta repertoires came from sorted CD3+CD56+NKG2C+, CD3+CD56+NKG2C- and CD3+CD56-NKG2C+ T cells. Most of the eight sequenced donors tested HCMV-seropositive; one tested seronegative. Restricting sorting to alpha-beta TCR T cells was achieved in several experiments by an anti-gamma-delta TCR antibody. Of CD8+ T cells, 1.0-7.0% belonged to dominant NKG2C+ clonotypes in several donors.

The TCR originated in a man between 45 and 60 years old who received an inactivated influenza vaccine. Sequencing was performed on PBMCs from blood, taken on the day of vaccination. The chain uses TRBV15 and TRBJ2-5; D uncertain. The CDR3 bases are TGTGCCACCAGCAGAGGACTGTCAGAGACCCAGTACTTC. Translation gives CATSRGLSETQYF. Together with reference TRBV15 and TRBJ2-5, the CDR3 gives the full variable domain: DAMVIQNPRYQVTQFGKPVTLSCSQTLNHNVMYWYQQKSSQAPKLLFHYYDKDFNNEADTPDNFQSRRPNTSFCFLDIRSPGLGDTAMYLCATSRGLSETQYFGPGTRLLVL.